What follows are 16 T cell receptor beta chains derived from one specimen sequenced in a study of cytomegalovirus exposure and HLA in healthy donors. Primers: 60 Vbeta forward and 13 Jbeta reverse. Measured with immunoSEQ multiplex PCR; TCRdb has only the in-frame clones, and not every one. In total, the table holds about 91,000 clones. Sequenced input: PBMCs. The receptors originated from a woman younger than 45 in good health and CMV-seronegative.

CDR3 DNA sequence: TGTGCCAGCAGTGAAGCGGGACAGGGCTACGAGCAGTACTTC. It specifies CASSEAGQGYEQYF. V is TRBV2 and J is TRBJ2-7; TRBD1 matches at 9 bases. The junction had 0 bases not matched to a gene; V was cut back by 0 bases and J by 3 bases. Germline V lookup: CDR1 SNHLY, CDR2 FYNNEI. The CDR3 is 14 residues long.

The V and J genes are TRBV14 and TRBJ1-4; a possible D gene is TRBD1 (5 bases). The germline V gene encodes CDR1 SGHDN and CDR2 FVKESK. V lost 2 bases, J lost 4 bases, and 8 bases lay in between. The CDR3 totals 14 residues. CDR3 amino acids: CASSQRQLNEKLFF. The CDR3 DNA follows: TGTGCCAGCAGCCAACGACAGCTTAATGAAAAACTGTTTTTT.

In DNA, the CDR3 is TGTGCCAGCAGCTTAGAGGGCTCCCCCTTCAATGAGCAGTTCTTC. As protein: CASSLEGSPFNEQFF. The gene calls are TRBV11-2 and TRBJ2-1, with D unresolved. The CDR3 totals 15 residues. V dropped 0 bases and J dropped 6 bases, with 12 bases sitting between them. In germline, CDR1 is SGHAT, CDR2 FQNNGV.

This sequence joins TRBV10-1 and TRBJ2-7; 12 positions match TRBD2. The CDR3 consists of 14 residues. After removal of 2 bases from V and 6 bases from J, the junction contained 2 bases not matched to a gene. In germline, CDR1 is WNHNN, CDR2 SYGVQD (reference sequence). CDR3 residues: CASSEQLAGGEQYF. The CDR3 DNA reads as TGCGCCAGCAGTGAGCAACTAGCGGGAGGCGAGCAGTACTTC.

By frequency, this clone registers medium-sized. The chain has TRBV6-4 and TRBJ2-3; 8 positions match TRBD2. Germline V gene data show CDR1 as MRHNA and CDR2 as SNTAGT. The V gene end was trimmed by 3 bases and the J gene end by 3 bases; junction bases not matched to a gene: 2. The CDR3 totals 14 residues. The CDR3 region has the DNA TGTGCCAGCAGTGAAGCGGGAGAAACAGATACGCAGTATTTT. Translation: CASSEAGETDTQYF.

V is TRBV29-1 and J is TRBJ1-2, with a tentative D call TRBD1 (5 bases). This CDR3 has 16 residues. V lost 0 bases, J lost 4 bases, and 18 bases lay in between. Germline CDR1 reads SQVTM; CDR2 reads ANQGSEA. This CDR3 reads CSVEDPAGPMSYGYTF. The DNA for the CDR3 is TGCAGCGTTGAAGATCCGGCAGGGCCAATGTCCTATGGCTACACCTTC.

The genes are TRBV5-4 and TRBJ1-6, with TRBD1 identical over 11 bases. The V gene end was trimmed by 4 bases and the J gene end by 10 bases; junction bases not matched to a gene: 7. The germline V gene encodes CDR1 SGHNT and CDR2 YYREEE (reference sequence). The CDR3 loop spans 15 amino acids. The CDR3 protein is CASSTDRGRISPLHF. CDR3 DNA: TGTGCCAGCAGCACGGACAGGGGGCGCATCTCACCCCTCCACTTT. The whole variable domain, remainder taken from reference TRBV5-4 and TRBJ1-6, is ETGVTQSPTHLIKTRGQQVTLRCSSQSGHNTVSWYQQALGQGPQFIFQYYREEENGRGNFPPRFSGLQFPNYSSELNVNALELDDSALYLCASSTDRGRISPLHFGNGTRLTVT.

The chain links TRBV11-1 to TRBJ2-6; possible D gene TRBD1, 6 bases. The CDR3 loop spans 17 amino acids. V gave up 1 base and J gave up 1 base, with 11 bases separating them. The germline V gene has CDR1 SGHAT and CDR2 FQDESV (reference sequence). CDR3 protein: CASSLGIRGSGANVLTF. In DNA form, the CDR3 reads TGTGCCAGCAGCTTAGGAATCAGGGGATCTGGGGCCAACGTCCTGACTTTC.

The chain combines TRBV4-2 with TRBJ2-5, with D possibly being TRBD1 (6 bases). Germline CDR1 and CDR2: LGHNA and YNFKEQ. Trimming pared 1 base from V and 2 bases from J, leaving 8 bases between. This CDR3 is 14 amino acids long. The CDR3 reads CASSQGGGQETQYF. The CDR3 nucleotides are TGTGCCAGCAGCCAAGGAGGGGGTCAAGAGACCCAGTACTTC.

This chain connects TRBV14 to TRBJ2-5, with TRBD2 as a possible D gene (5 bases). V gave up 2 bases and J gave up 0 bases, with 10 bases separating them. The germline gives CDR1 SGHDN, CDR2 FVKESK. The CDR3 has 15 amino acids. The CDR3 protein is CASSQPRGYQETQYF. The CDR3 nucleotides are TGTGCCAGCAGCCAACCTCGCGGGTACCAAGAGACCCAGTACTTC.

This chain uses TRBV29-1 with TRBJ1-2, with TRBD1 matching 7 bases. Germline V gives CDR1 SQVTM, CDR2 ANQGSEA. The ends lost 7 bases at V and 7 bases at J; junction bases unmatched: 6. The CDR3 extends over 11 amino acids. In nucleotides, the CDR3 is TGCAGCGCCCCAGGGGGACGTGGCTACACCTTC. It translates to CSAPGGRGYTF.

The DNA of the CDR3 is TGTGCCAGCAGCGTAGGGCGGGGGGGTTACGAGCAGTACTTC. It yields the protein CASSVGRGGYEQYF. V usage is TRBV9 and J usage is TRBJ2-7, with 9 bases aligning to TRBD2. The length of the CDR3 is 14 residues. CDR1 is SGDLS, CDR2 YYNGEE, per germline. V lost 0 bases, J lost 4 bases, and 2 bases stayed unmatched. Together with reference TRBV9 and TRBJ2-7, the CDR3 gives the full variable domain: DSGVTQTPKHLITATGQRVTLRCSPRSGDLSVYWYQQSLDQGLQFLIQYYNGEERAKGNILERFSAQQFPDLHSELNLSSLELGDSALYFCASSVGRGGYEQYFGPGTRLTVT.

The CDR3 here is CSAETGNQETQYF. The CDR3 DNA reads TGCAGCGCCGAGACAGGGAACCAAGAGACCCAGTACTTC. The rearrangement joins TRBV29-1 to TRBJ2-5; 7 bases line up with TRBD1. Unmatched junction bases numbered 5, after V lost 7 bases and J lost 0 bases. Looked up from germline, CDR1 is SQVTM and CDR2 is ANQGSEA. This CDR3 contains 13 residues.

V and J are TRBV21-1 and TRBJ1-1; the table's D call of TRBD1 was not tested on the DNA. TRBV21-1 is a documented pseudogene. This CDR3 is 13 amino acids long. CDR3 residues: CASSKTASTEAFF. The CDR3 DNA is TGTGCCAGCAGCAAGACAGCATCCACTGAAGCTTTCTTT.

CDR3 in DNA: TGTGCCAGCAGCGATGATAAGGGGCTTCATAATTCACCCCTCCACTTT. Protein sequence: CASSDDKGLHNSPLHF. The rearrangement joins TRBV14 to TRBJ1-6, with D maybe TRBD1 (5 bases). Germline V lookup: CDR1 SGHDN, CDR2 FVKESK. The V end was cut by 5 bases, the J end by 5 bases, with 16 bases between. The CDR3 has 16 residues. Together with reference TRBV14 and TRBJ1-6, the CDR3 gives the full variable domain: EAGVTQFPSHSVIEKGQTVTLRCDPISGHDNLYWYRRVMGKEIKFLLHFVKESKQDESGMPNNRFLAERTGGTYSTLKVQPAELEDSGVYFCASSDDKGLHNSPLHFGNGTRLTVT.

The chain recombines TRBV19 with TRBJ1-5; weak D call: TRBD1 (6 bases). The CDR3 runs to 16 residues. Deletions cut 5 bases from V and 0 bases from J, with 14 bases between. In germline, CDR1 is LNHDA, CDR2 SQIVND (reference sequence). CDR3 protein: CASSVPGTFSNQPQHF. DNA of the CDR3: TGTGCCAGTAGTGTCCCCGGGACATTTAGCAATCAGCCCCAGCATTTT. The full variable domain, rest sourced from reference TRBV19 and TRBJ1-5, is DGGITQSPKYLFRKEGQNVTLSCEQNLNHDAMYWYRQDPGQGLRLIYYSQIVNDFQKGDIAEGYSVSREKKESFPLTVTSAQKNPTAFYLCASSVPGTFSNQPQHFGDGTRLSIL.